Ten or more counts support the clone carrying this T cell receptor (beta chain). Its specificity is unknown. The record originates from a study of T cells in Graves' hyperthyroidism and ophthalmopathy. V gave up 8 bases and J gave up 2 bases; unmatched junction bases: 6. Germline assignment: CDR1 SNHLY and CDR2 FYNNEI. The CDR3 runs 14 residues. Findings and caveats of the study: Most expanded thyroid clonotypes above 0.001 also appeared in blood.

Authors of the study amplified TCR beta CDR3 regions from RNA transcripts. The TCR CDR3 was amplified in a first-round RT-PCR using the HTBI primer set. TCRdb re-called the multiplex PCR reads with MiXCR, one entry per CDR3 protein. The sample lists 350,000 to 400,000 distinct CDR3 sequences, less than 20% occurring once. This clonotype was obtained from a man between 18 and 35 years old with Graves' ophthalmopathy. The sample taken for sequencing was blood. The chain joins TRBV2 to TRBJ2-5, with 9 bases aligning to TRBD1. The CDR3 region is CASGTGTLQETQYF. The DNA of the CDR3 is TGTGCCAGCGGGACAGGGACTCTACAAGAGACCCAGTACTTC. Combining the CDR3 with reference TRBV2 and TRBJ2-5 gives the whole variable domain EPEVTQTPSHQVTQMGQEVILRCVPISNHLYFYWYRQILGQKVEFLVSFYNNEISEKSEIFDDQFSVERPDGSNFTLKIRSTKLEDSAMYFCASGTGTLQETQYFGPGTRLLVL.